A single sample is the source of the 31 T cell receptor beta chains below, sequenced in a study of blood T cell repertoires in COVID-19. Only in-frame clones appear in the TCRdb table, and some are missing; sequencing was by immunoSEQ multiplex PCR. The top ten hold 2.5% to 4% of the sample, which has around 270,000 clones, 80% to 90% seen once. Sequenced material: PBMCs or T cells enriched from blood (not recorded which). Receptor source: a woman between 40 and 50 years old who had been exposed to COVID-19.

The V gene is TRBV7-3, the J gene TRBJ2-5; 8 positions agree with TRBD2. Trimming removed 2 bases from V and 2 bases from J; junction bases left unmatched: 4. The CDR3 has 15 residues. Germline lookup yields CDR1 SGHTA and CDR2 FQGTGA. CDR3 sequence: CASSLAGGIQETQYF. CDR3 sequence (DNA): TGTGCCAGCAGCTTAGCGGGGGGAATACAAGAGACCCAGTACTTC.

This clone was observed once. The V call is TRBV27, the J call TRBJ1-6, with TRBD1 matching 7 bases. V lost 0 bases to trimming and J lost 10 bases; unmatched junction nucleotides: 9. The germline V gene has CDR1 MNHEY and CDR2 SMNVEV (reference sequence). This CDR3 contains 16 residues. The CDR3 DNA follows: TGTGCCAGCAGTTTATCATACAGGGGTTCGTGGTCACCCCTCCACTTT. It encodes CASSLSYRGSWSPLHF.

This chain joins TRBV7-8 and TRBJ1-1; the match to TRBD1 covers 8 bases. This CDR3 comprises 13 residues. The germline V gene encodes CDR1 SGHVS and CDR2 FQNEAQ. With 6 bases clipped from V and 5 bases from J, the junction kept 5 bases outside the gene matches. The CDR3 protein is CASRRTGGTEAFF. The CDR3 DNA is TGTGCCAGCAGGCGAACAGGGGGAACTGAAGCTTTCTTT.

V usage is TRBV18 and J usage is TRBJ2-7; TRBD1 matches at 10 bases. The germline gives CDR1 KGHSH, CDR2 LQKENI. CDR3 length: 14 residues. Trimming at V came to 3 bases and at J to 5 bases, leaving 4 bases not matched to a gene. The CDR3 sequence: CASSPRTGGNEQYF. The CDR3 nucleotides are TGTGCCAGCTCACCCCGGACAGGGGGAAACGAGCAGTACTTC.

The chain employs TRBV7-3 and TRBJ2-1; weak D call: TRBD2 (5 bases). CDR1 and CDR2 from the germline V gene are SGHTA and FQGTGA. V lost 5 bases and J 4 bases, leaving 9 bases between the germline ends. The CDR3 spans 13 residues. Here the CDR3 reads CASSLGEYNEQFF. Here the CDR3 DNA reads TGTGCCAGCAGCCTCGGGGAGTACAATGAGCAGTTCTTC.

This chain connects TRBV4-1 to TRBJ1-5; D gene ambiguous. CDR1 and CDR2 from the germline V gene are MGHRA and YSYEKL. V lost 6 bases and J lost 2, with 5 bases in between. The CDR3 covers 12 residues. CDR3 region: CASRSGNQPQHF. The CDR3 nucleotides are TGCGCCAGCAGATCTGGCAATCAGCCCCAGCATTTT.

CDR3 protein: CASSYEQWFDNEQFF. CDR3 DNA: TGTGCCAGCAGTTATGAGCAATGGTTTGACAATGAGCAGTTCTTC. This chain links TRBV6-2 or TRBV6-3 with TRBJ2-1; D unclear. The CDR3 covers 15 residues. V lost 3 bases to trimming and J lost 5 bases, with 14 bases between them. Germline CDR1 reads MNHEY; CDR2 reads SVGEGT.

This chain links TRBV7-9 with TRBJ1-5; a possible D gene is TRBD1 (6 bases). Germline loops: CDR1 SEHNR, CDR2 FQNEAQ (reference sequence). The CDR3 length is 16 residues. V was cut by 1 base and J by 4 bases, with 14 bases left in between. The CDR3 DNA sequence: TGTGCCAGCAGCTTAGGGGGGTCAGGGGCAAATCAGCCCCAGCATTTT. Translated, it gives CASSLGGSGANQPQHF.

CDR3 protein: CASNGGVSNQPQHF. In nucleotides, the CDR3 is TGTGCCAGTAACGGAGGGGTTTCCAATCAGCCCCAGCATTTT. The chain uses TRBV19 and TRBJ1-5; D possibly corresponds to TRBD1 (5 bases). Per the germline V gene, CDR1 is LNHDA and CDR2 is SQIVND (reference sequence). The CDR3 has 14 residues. V lost 7 bases and J 3 bases, leaving 13 bases between the germline ends.

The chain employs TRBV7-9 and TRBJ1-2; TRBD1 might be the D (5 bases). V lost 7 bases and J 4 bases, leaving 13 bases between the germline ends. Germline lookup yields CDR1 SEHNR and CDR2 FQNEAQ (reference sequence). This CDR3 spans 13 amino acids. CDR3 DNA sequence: TGTGCCAGCACCGATCAGGGATCCTATGGCTACACCTTC. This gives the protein CASTDQGSYGYTF.

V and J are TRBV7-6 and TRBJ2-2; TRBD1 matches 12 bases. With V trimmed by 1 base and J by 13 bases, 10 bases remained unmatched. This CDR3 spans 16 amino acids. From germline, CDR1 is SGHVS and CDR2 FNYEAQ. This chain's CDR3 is CASSLVAGTGGNGLFF. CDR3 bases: TGTGCCAGCAGCTTAGTCGCTGGGACAGGGGGCAATGGGCTGTTTTTT.

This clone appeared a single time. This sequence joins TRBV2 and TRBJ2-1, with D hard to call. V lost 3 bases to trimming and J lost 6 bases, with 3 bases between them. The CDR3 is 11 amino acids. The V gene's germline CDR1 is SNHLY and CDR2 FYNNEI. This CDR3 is CASSDLNEQFF. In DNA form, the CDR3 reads TGTGCCAGCAGTGATCTCAATGAGCAGTTCTTC.

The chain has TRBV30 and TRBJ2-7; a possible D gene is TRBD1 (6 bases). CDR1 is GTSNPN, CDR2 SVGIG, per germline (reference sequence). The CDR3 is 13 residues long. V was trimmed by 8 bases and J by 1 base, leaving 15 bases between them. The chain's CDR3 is CAQQIQGSYEQYF. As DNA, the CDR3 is TGTGCCCAACAGATACAGGGATCCTACGAGCAGTACTTC.

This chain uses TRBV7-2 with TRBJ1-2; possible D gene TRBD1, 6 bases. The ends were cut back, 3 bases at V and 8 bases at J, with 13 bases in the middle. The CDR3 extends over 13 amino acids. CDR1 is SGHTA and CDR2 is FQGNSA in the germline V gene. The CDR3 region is CASSFTGGRGYTF. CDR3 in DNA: TGTGCCAGCAGCTTTACGGGGGGCCGAGGCTACACCTTC.

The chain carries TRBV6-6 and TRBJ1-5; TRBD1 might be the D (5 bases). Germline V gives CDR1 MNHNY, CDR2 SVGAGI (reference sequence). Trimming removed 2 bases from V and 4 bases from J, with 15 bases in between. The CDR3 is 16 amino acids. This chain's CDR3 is CASSYDKGRGNQPQHF. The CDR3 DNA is TGTGCCAGCAGTTACGATAAGGGGAGGGGAAATCAGCCCCAGCATTTT.

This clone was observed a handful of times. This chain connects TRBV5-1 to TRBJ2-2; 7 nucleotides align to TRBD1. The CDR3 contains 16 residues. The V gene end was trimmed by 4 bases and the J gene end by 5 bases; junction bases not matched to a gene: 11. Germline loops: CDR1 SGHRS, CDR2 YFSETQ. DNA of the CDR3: TGCGCCAGCAGCCCGCGACAGGGAATGGGGACCGGGGAGCTGTTTTTT. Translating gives CASSPRQGMGTGELFF.

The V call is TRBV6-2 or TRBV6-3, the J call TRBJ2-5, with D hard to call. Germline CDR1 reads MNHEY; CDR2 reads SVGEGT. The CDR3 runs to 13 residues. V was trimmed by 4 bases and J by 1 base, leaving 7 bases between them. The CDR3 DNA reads TGTGCCAGCAGTTTCGTCAGCCAAGAGACCCAGTACTTC. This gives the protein CASSFVSQETQYF.

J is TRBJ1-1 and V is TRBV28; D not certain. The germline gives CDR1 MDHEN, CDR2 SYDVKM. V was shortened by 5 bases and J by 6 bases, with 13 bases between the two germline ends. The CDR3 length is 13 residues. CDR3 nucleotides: TGTGCCAGCAGTCCTGACATATGGCCTGAAGCTTTCTTT. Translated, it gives CASSPDIWPEAFF.

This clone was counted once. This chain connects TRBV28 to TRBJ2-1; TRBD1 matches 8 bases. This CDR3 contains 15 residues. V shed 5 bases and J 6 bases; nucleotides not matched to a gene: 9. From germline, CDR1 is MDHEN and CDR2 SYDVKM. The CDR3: CASSRGGQGRNEQFF. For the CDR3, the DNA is TGTGCCAGCAGTCGAGGAGGACAGGGCCGCAATGAGCAGTTCTTC.

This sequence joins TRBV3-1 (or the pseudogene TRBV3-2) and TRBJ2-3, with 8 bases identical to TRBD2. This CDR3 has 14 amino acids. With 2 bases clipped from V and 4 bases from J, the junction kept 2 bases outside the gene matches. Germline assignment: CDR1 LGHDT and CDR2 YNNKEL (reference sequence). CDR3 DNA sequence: TGTGCCAGCAGCCAATGGACTAGCCCAGATACGCAGTATTTT. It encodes CASSQWTSPDTQYF.

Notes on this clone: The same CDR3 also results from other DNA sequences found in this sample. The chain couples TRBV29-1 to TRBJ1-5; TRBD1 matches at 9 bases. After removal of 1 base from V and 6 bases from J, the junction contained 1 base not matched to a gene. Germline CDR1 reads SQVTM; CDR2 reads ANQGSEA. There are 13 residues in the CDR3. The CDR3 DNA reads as TGCAGCGTTGAAGGACAGGGGGGTCAGCCCCAGCATTTT. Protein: CSVEGQGGQPQHF.

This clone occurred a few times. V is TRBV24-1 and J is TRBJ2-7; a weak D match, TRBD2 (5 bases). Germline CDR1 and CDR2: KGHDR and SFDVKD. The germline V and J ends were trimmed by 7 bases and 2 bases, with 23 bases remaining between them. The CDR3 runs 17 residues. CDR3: CATRELRVAQETYEQYV. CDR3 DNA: TGTGCCACCAGAGAACTGCGGGTAGCGCAAGAAACCTACGAGCAGTACGTC.

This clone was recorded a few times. The CDR3 protein is CASSYKRDSPYEQYF. The CDR3 DNA reads TGTGCCAGCAGCTACAAAAGGGACAGCCCCTACGAGCAGTACTTC. The chain links TRBV27 to TRBJ2-7; TRBD1 aligns across 7 bases. Germline assignment: CDR1 MNHEY and CDR2 SMNVEV (reference sequence). The length of the CDR3 is 15 residues. Trimming at V came to 6 bases and at J to 2 bases, leaving 10 bases not matched to a gene.

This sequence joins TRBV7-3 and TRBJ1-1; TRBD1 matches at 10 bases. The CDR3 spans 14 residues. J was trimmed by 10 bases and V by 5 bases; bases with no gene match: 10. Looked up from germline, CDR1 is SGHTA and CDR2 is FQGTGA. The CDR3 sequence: CASSPGQGLEGAFF. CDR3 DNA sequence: TGTGCCAGCAGCCCGGGACAGGGGTTGGAAGGAGCTTTCTTT. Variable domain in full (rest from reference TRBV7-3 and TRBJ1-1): GAGVSQTPSNKVTEKGKYVELRCDPISGHTALYWYRQSLGQGPEFLIYFQGTGAADDSGLPNDRFFAVRPEGSVSTLKIQRTERGDSAVYLCASSPGQGLEGAFFGQGTRLTVV.

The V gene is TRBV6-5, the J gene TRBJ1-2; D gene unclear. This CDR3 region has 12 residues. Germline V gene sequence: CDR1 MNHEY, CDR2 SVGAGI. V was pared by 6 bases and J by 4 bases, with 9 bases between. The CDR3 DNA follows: TGTGCCAGCAGCTCTGGGCTCTATGGCTACACCTTC. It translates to CASSSGLYGYTF.

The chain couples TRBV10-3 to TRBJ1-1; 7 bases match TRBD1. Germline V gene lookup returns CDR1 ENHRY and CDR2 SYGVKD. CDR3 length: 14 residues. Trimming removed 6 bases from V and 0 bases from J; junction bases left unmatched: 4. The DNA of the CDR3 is TGTGCCATCAGGGCGGGACAGCTGAACACTGAAGCTTTCTTT. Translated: CAIRAGQLNTEAFF.

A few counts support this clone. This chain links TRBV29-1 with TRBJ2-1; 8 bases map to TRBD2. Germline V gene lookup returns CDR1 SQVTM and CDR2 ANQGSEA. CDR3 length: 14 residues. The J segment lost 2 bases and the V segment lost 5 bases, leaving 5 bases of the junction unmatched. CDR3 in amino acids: CSVTPGGPYNEQFF. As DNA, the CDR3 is TGCAGCGTTACCCCGGGAGGGCCCTACAATGAGCAGTTCTTC.

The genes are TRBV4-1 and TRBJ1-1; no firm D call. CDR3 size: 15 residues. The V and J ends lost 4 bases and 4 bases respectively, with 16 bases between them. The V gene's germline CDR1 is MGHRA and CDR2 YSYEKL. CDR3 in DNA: TGCGCCAGCAGCCCGCGGGCCCCCCGGGGCACTGAAGCTTTCTTT. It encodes CASSPRAPRGTEAFF.

The CDR3 loop reads CATGTRDGYTF. CDR3 DNA sequence: TGTGCCACCGGGACACGAGATGGCTACACCTTC. The chain uses TRBV24-1 and TRBJ1-2, with D tentatively TRBD1 (6 bases). Looked up from germline, CDR1 is KGHDR and CDR2 is SFDVKD. Trimming took off 9 bases at V and 6 bases at J, with 10 bases between the two ends. The CDR3 is 11 residues long.

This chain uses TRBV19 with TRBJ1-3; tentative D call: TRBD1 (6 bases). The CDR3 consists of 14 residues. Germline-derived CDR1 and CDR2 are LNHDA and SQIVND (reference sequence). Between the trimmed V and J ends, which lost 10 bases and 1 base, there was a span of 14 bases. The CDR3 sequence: CATTRDTSGNTIYF. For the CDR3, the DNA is TGTGCCACTACCCGGGACACTTCTGGAAACACCATATATTTT. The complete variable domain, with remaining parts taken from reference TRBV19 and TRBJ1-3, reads DGGITQSPKYLFRKEGQNVTLSCEQNLNHDAMYWYRQDPGQGLRLIYYSQIVNDFQKGDIAEGYSVSREKKESFPLTVTSAQKNPTAFYLCATTRDTSGNTIYFGEGSWLTVV.

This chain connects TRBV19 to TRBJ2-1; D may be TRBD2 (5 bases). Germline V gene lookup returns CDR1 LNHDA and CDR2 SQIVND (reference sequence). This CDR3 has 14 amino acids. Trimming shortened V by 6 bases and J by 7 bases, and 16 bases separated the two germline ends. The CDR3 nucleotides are TGTGCCAGTAGATTCGGACTGGGGAATAATGAGCAGTTCTTC. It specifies CASRFGLGNNEQFF.